This T cell receptor (beta chain) was sequenced during a study of T cell responses to AZD1222 COVID-19 vaccine. Study-level results: The peak T cell response came first, and repertoires were sampled only after it. Donors skewed white British and female; clonal diversity was possibly underestimated.

This clone was counted only a few times. No antigen is known for it. The data were produced by immunoSEQ multiplex PCR, yet TCRdb's version contains in-frame clones alone and is incomplete. Of roughly 150,000 clones in the sample, about 90% were seen once. CDR3 size: 14 residues. The germline gives CDR1 MNHEY, CDR2 SVGAGI. V lost 9 bases, J lost 0 bases, and 9 bases lay in between. This receptor was taken from an adult who received the AZD1222 COVID-19 vaccine. This chain connects TRBV6-5 to TRBJ1-6, with D unresolved. Material: peripheral blood, obtained 28 days after the second AZD1222 dose. The CDR3 DNA is TGTGCCAGTACGGCGCGCTCCTATAATTCACCCCTCCACTTT. Its translation is CASTARSYNSPLHF.